This T cell receptor (beta chain) was recovered during a study of T cells in Graves' hyperthyroidism and ophthalmopathy. Findings and limits, study-wide: Median prediction lead before ophthalmopathy onset was around 7 months with the model.

Amplified regions were TCR beta CDR3 sequences from RNA transcripts. With the HTBI primer set, the TCR CDR3 went through a first round of RT-PCR. TCRdb ran MiXCR on the multiplex PCR reads and lists one entry per CDR3 protein. Found here are about 210,000 distinct CDR3 sequences, approximately 17% of them singletons; the top ten hold approximately 50%. This clonotype was seen ten or more times. The antigen remains undetermined. Each diagnosis was grounded in clinical symptoms, serum thyroxine and TRAb, thyroid ultrasound, and orbital computed tomography. The germline gives CDR1 SGHVS, CDR2 FQNEAQ. There are 14 residues in the CDR3. Trimming stripped 5 bases from V and 5 bases from J, with 15 bases between.

The sample comprised blood. The rearrangement uses TRBV7-8 and TRBJ2-5; D might be TRBD1 or TRBD2, each matching 5 bases. This sequence originates from a man aged 45 to 65 with Graves' hyperthyroidism. For the CDR3, the DNA is TGTGCCAGCAGCCCCAGGGCGCCGGGGGAGACCCAGTACTTC. This encodes CASSPRAPGETQYF. The entire variable domain, with the rest obtained from reference TRBV7-8 and TRBJ2-5, is as follows: GAGVSQSPRYKVAKRGQDVALRCDPISGHVSLFWYQQALGQGPEFLTYFQNEAQLDKSGLPSDRFFAERPEGSVSTLKIQRTQQEDSAVYLCASSPRAPGETQYFGPGTRLLVL.